Below, 20 T cell receptor beta chains from the same sample are listed, as sequenced in a study of shared clonotypes between healthy human individuals. Measured with immunoSEQ multiplex PCR; TCRdb has only the in-frame clones, and not every one. The sample shows about 1,500,000 clones, around 97% of them seen only once. Sequenced material: naive CD4+ T cells sorted from blood. Subset noted: CD45RA+ positively selected. All receptors come from a man aged 30-40 years in good health.

The CDR3 DNA reads as TGTGCCAGCAGCTTAGCGAGGACTCCTACCGGGGAGCTGTTTTTT. Its protein is CASSLARTPTGELFF. The V gene is TRBV7-9, the J gene TRBJ2-2, with a tentative D call TRBD2 (5 bases). Trimming cost V 0 bases and J 5 bases, with 10 bases left between them. CDR3 length: 15 amino acids. Germline lookup yields CDR1 SEHNR and CDR2 FQNEAQ (reference sequence).

The gene calls are TRBV28 and TRBJ2-3; a weak D match, TRBD2 (5 bases). The CDR3 contains 11 residues. Trimming took 6 bases from V and 13 from J, leaving 14 bases between them. The V gene's germline CDR1 is MDHEN and CDR2 SYDVKM. The CDR3 reads CASSFRAEEYF. CDR3 DNA: TGTGCCAGCAGCTTCCGGGCGGAGGAGTATTTT.

The rearrangement uses TRBV7-3 and TRBJ2-7; 7 positions match TRBD1. CDR1 is SGHTA and CDR2 is FQGTGA in the germline V gene. V shed 5 bases, J shed 4 bases, and the junction held 11 bases outside the gene matches. The CDR3 is made up of 15 amino acids. CDR3 in amino acids: CASSRQTGHTYEQYF. CDR3 DNA sequence: TGTGCCAGCAGCCGTCAGACAGGGCATACGTACGAGCAGTACTTC.

This chain uses TRBV28 with TRBJ1-3; D is uncertain. The germline V gene encodes CDR1 MDHEN and CDR2 SYDVKM. The V end lost 2 bases, the J end lost 3 bases, and 8 bases lay between the germline ends. This CDR3 has 14 amino acids. CDR3: CASSLVGLGNTIYF. The CDR3 DNA is TGTGCCAGCAGTTTAGTAGGGCTTGGAAACACCATATATTTT.

This clone was observed once. The V call is TRBV6-1, the J call TRBJ1-4; D gene unclear. This CDR3 comprises 14 residues. V was clipped by 8 bases and J by 0 bases, with 10 bases between them. Germline loops: CDR1 MNHNS, CDR2 SASEGT. In nucleotides, the CDR3 is TGTGCCAGCGTCGGGTGGGCAACTAATGAAAAACTGTTTTTT. This encodes CASVGWATNEKLFF.

The rearrangement uses TRBV11-3 and TRBJ2-3; the D call may be TRBD1 or TRBD2 (5 bases each). The V end lost 1 base, the J end lost 1 base, and 12 bases lay between the germline ends. The CDR3 covers 16 residues. Germline V CDR1 and CDR2: SGHNT, YENEEA. CDR3 loop: CASSLGGSGRTDTQYF. CDR3 bases: TGTGCCAGCAGCTTAGGGGGCAGCGGACGCACAGATACGCAGTATTTT.

This clone appeared a single time. This same CDR3 is encoded by further DNA sequences in the sample. CDR3 protein: CASSQANEKLFF. For the CDR3, the DNA is TGTGCCAGCAGCCAGGCTAATGAAAAACTGTTTTTT. The chain couples TRBV28 to TRBJ1-4; D gene unclear. V lost 6 bases, J lost 3 bases, and 5 bases lay in between. Germline CDR1 reads MDHEN; CDR2 reads SYDVKM. The CDR3 is made up of 12 amino acids.

This clone turned up a few times. The chain recombines TRBV5-4 with TRBJ2-7, with D possibly matching TRBD2 (6 bases). Trimming pared 4 bases from V and 7 bases from J, leaving 15 bases between. From germline, CDR1 is SGHNT and CDR2 YYREEE (reference sequence). CDR3 length: 13 amino acids. DNA of the CDR3: TGTGCCAGCAGCCCCCTTCCGGGGGAAGAGCAGTACTTC. Amino acid sequence: CASSPLPGEEQYF. Full variable domain (rest looked up from reference TRBV5-4 and TRBJ2-7): ETGVTQSPTHLIKTRGQQVTLRCSSQSGHNTVSWYQQALGQGPQFIFQYYREEENGRGNFPPRFSGLQFPNYSSELNVNALELDDSALYLCASSPLPGEEQYFGPGTRLTVT.

This rearrangement joins TRBV9 to TRBJ2-7; no definite D call. Between the trimmed V and J ends, which lost 0 bases and 6 bases, there was a span of 10 bases. There are 13 residues in the CDR3. Looked up from germline, CDR1 is SGDLS and CDR2 is YYNGEE. CDR3 protein: CASSVAVGSEQYF. The CDR3 nucleotides are TGTGCCAGCAGCGTAGCGGTTGGATCCGAGCAGTACTTC.

The chain has TRBV5-1 and TRBJ1-1; 9 nucleotides agree with TRBD1. The V segment lost 4 bases and the J segment 0 bases; nucleotides outside the gene matches: 7. Germline V gives CDR1 SGHRS, CDR2 YFSETQ. The length of the CDR3 is 16 residues. This CDR3 reads CASSPGQGDMNTEAFF. DNA of the CDR3: TGCGCCAGCAGCCCGGGACAGGGTGACATGAACACTGAAGCTTTCTTT.

A remark on this clone: At the DNA level, this CDR3 is encoded by other sequences in the same sample as well. This chain connects TRBV20-1 to TRBJ2-1, with a weak D call TRBD2 (6 bases). This CDR3 is 11 amino acids long. Between the trimmed V and J ends, which lost 3 bases and 6 bases, there was a span of 6 bases. Germline CDR1 and CDR2: DFQATT and SNEGSKA (reference sequence). CDR3 loop: CSASGGNEQFF. The CDR3 DNA sequence: TGCAGTGCTAGCGGGGGCAATGAGCAGTTCTTC.

DNA for the CDR3: TGTGCCATCAGGGATCCTACTAGCGGGAGGGAGACCCAGTACTTC. As protein: CAIRDPTSGRETQYF. The V gene is TRBV10-3, the J gene TRBJ2-5; 12 bases align to TRBD2. This CDR3 region has 15 residues. J gave up 5 bases and V 6 bases, and 7 bases lay outside the gene matches. CDR1 and CDR2 from the germline V gene are ENHRY and SYGVKD.

This clone was counted only a few times. The identical CDR3 is also encoded by other nucleotide sequences in the sample. The chain combines TRBV28 with TRBJ1-5; possible D gene TRBD1, 6 bases. CDR1 is MDHEN and CDR2 is SYDVKM in the germline V gene. This CDR3 has 13 residues. The V and J ends lost 6 bases and 5 bases respectively, with 11 bases between them. The CDR3 here is CASSLRGYQPQHF. DNA of the CDR3: TGTGCCAGCAGCCTTAGGGGGTATCAGCCCCAGCATTTT.

This clone turned up a few times. The chain is built from TRBV7-9 and TRBJ2-5; D unresolved. The CDR3 is 14 residues long. V lost 3 bases, J lost 2 bases, and 10 bases lay in between. The germline gives CDR1 SEHNR, CDR2 FQNEAQ (reference sequence). CDR3 amino acids: CASSLGRPQETQYF. DNA for the CDR3: TGTGCCAGCAGCTTGGGAAGACCGCAAGAGACCCAGTACTTC. The full variable domain, completed using reference TRBV7-9 and TRBJ2-5, is DTGVSQNPRHKITKRGQNVTFRCDPISEHNRLYWYRQTLGQGPEFLTYFQNEAQLEKSRLLSDRFSAERPKGSFSTLEIQRTEQGDSAMYLCASSLGRPQETQYFGPGTRLLVL.

The chain is built from TRBV19 and TRBJ1-1; 7 bases align to TRBD1. Germline V lookup: CDR1 LNHDA, CDR2 SQIVND (reference sequence). The CDR3 has 14 residues. V lost 3 bases, J lost 1 base, and 2 bases stayed unmatched. CDR3: CASSIGDRNTEAFF. The CDR3 coding sequence is TGTGCCAGTAGTATCGGGGACAGGAACACTGAAGCTTTCTTT.

In its sample, this clone was seen once. The sample carries other DNA sequences with the same CDR3. V usage is TRBV28 and J usage is TRBJ2-7, with a possible D match to TRBD1 (6 bases). The V and J ends lost 5 bases and 3 bases respectively, with 8 bases between them. The V gene's germline CDR1 is MDHEN and CDR2 SYDVKM. The CDR3 loop spans 12 amino acids. The CDR3: CASSLGGYEQYF. The CDR3 nucleotides read TGTGCCAGCAGTCTAGGGGGCTACGAGCAGTACTTC.

The chain has TRBV7-2 and TRBJ2-1; D may be TRBD1 (6 bases). CDR3 size: 14 residues. Germline V gene lookup returns CDR1 SGHTA and CDR2 FQGNSA. V lost 1 base, J lost 3 bases, and 7 bases lay in between. In nucleotides, the CDR3 is TGTGCCAGCAGCTTAGACAGGGACTACAATGAGCAGTTCTTC. This encodes CASSLDRDYNEQFF. The whole variable domain, filled in from reference TRBV7-2 and TRBJ2-1, reads GAGVSQSPSNKVTEKGKDVELRCDPISGHTALYWYRQSLGQGLEFLIYFQGNSAPDKSGLPSDRFSAERTGGSVSTLTIQRTQQEDSAVYLCASSLDRDYNEQFFGPGTRLTVL.

This sequence joins TRBV11-2 and TRBJ2-2; 8 bases are a match to TRBD1. Germline V gene lookup returns CDR1 SGHAT and CDR2 FQNNGV. V lost 0 bases to trimming and J lost 9 bases; unmatched junction nucleotides: 3. CDR3 length: 14 amino acids. This chain's CDR3 is CASSLDGQGWELFF. Here the CDR3 DNA reads TGTGCCAGCAGCTTAGATGGACAGGGTTGGGAGCTGTTTTTT.

The chain carries TRBV2 and TRBJ2-1; D gene uncertain. Trimming left V 8 bases short and J 9 bases short, with 14 bases between. CDR1 SNHLY and CDR2 FYNNEI come from the germline V gene. The CDR3 runs 12 residues. The DNA of the CDR3 is TGTGCCAGCGTTGGCCTTCGCGGTGAGCAGTTCTTC. Its protein is CASVGLRGEQFF.

The chain couples TRBV7-2 to TRBJ2-2; D perhaps matches TRBD2 (6 bases). The CDR3 has 19 residues. Per germline, CDR1 SGHTA and CDR2 FQGNSA. V gave up 2 bases and J gave up 0 bases, with 19 bases separating them. The CDR3, as DNA: TGTGCCAGCAGCTTAAGAATCGACCGAGCGGGTACGAACACCGGGGAGCTGTTTTTT. This codes for CASSLRIDRAGTNTGELFF.